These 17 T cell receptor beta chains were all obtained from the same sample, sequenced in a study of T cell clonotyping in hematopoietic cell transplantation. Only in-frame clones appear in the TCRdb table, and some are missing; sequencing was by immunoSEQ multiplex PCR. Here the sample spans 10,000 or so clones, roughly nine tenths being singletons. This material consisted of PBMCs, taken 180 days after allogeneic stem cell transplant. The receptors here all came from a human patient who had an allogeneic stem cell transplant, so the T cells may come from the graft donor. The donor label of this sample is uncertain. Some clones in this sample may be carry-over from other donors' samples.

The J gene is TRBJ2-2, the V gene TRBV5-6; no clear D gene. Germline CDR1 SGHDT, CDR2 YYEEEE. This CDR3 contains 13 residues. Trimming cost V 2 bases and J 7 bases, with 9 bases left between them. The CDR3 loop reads CASSFAAGGELFF. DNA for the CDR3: TGTGCCAGCAGCTTTGCAGCCGGCGGGGAGCTGTTTTTT.

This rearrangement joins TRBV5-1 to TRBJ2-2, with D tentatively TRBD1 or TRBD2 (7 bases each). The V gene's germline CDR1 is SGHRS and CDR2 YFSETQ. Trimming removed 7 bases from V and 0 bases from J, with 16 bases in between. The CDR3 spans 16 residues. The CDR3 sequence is CASARQGGSNTGELFF. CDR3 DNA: TGCGCCAGCGCCCGGCAGGGGGGGTCGAACACCGGGGAGCTGTTTTTT.

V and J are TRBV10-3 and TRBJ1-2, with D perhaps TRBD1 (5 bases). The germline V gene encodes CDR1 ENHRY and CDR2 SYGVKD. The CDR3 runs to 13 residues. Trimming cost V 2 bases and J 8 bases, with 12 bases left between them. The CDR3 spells CAISETTGVGYTF. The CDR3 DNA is TGTGCCATCAGTGAGACGACGGGGGTCGGCTACACCTTC.

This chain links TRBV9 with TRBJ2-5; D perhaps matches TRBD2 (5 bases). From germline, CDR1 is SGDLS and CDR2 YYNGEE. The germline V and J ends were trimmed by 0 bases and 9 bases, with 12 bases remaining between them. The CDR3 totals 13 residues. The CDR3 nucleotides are TGTGCCAGCAGCGTAGGGCTTGACGGGGCCCAGTACTTC. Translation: CASSVGLDGAQYF.

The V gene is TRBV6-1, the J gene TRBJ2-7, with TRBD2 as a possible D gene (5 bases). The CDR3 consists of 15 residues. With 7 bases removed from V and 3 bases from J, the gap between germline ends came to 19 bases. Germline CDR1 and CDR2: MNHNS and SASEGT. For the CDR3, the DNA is TGTGCCAGCAACCCCGAGACGTCCCGGGGCTACGAGCAGTACTTC. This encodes CASNPETSRGYEQYF.

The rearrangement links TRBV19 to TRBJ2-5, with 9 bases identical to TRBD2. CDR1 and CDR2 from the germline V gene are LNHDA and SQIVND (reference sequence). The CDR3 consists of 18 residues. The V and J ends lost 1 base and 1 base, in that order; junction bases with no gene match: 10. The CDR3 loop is CASSIAQVAGALQETQYF. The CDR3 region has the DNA TGTGCCAGTAGTATAGCTCAGGTAGCGGGGGCCCTCCAAGAGACCCAGTACTTC.

The CDR3 coding sequence is TGTGCCAGCAGTTCCGGGACAGCACTCTCAGGGGGCTACACCTTC. Protein sequence: CASSSGTALSGGYTF. This chain connects TRBV28 to TRBJ1-2; 7 bases are a match to TRBD1. CDR3 size: 15 residues. Losses at the gene ends were 4 bases for V and 8 bases for J; bases not matched to a gene: 13. Germline CDR1 and CDR2: MDHEN and SYDVKM.

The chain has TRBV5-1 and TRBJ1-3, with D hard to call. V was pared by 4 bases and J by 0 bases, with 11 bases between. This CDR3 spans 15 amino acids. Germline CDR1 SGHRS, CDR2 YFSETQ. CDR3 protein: CASSAQVSSGNTIYF. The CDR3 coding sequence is TGCGCCAGCAGCGCCCAGGTTTCCTCTGGAAACACCATATATTTT.

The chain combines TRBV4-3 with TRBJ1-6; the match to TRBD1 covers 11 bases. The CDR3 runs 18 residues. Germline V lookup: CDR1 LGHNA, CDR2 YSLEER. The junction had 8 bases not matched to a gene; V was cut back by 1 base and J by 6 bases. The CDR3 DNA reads TGCGCCAGCAGCCAAGCTCACGGACAGGGGGCTGCTAATTCACCCCTCCACTTT. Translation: CASSQAHGQGAANSPLHF.

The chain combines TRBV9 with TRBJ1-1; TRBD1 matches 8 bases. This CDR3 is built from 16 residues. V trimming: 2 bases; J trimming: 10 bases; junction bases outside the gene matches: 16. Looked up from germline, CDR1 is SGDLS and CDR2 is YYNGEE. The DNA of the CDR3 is TGTGCCAGCAGCGTCGGACAGGGCTCCCAAAACAGAGGAGCTTTCTTT. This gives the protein CASSVGQGSQNRGAFF.

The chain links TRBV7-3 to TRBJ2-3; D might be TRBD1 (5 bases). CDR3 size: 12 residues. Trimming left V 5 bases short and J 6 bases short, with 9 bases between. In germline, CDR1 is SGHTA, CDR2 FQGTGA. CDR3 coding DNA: TGTGCCAGCAGCGGGGCTTTGGATACGCAGTATTTT. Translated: CASSGALDTQYF.

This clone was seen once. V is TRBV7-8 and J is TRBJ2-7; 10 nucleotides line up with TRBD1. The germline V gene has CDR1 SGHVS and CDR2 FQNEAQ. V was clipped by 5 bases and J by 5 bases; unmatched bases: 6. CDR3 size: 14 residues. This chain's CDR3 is CASSPRQGADEQYF. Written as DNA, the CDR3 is TGTGCCAGCAGCCCCAGACAGGGGGCGGACGAGCAGTACTTC.

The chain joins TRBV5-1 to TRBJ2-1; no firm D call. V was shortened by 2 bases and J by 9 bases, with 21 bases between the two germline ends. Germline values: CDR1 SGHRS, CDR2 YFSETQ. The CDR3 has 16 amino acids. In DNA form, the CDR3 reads TGCGCCAGCAGCTTATCTACCGGGTCCCCCTACCGTGAGCAGTTCTTC. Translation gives CASSLSTGSPYREQFF.

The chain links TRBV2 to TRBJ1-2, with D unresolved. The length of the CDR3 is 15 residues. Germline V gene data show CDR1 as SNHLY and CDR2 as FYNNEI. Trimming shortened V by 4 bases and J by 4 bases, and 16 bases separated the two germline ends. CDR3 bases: TGTGCCAGCAGTGGATCGAAGGCTAACGGCTATGGCTACACCTTC. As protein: CASSGSKANGYGYTF.

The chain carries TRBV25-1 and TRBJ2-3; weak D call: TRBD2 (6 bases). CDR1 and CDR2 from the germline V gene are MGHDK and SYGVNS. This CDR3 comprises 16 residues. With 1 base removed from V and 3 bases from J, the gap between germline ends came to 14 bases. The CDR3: CASSELVGGVTDTQYF. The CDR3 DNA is TGTGCCAGCAGTGAATTAGTAGGCGGGGTGACAGATACGCAGTATTTT. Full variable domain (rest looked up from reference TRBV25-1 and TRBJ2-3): EADIYQTPRYLVIGTGKKITLECSQTMGHDKMYWYQQDPGMELHLIHYSYGVNSTEKGDLSSESTVSRIRTEHFPLTLESARPSHTSQYLCASSELVGGVTDTQYFGPGTRLTVL.

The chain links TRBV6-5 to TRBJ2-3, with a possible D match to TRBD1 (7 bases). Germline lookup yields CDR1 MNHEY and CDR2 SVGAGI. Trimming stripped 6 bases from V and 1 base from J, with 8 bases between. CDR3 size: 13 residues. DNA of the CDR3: TGTGCCAGCAGCAGGGGGGGCACAGATACGCAGTATTTT. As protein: CASSRGGTDTQYF.

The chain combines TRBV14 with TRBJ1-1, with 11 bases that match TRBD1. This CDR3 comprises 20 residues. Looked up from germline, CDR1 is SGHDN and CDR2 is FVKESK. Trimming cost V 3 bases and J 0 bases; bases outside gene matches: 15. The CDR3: CASSQWADRTGGVLNTEAFF. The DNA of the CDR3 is TGTGCCAGCAGCCAGTGGGCGGATAGGACAGGGGGCGTTTTGAACACTGAAGCTTTCTTT.